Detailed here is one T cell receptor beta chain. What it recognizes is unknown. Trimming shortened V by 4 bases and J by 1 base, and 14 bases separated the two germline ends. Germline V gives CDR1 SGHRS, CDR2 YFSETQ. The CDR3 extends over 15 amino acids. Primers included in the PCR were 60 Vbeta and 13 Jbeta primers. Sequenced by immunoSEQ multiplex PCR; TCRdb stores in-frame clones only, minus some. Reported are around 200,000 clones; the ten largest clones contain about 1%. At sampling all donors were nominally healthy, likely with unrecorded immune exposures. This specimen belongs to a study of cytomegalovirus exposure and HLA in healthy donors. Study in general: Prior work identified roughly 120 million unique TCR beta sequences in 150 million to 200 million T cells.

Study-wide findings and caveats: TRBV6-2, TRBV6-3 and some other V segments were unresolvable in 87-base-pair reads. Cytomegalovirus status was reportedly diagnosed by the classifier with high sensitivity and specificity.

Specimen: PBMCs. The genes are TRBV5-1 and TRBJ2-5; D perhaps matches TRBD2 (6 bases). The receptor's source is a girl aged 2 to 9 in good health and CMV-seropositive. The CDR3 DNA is TGCGCCAGCAGCCCCCCGAGGGGAGGCCAAGAGACCCAGTACTTC. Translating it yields CASSPPRGGQETQYF. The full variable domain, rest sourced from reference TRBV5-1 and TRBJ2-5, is KAGVTQTPRYLIKTRGQQVTLSCSPISGHRSVSWYQQTPGQGLQFLFEYFSETQRNKGNFPGRFSGRQFSNSRSEMNVSTLELGDSALYLCASSPPRGGQETQYFGPGTRLLVL.